This T cell receptor beta chain was identified during a study of T cells in Graves' hyperthyroidism and ophthalmopathy. Whole-study findings and limits: Stable hyperthyroidism was told apart from ophthalmopathy by a model built on 13 V-J features.

Researchers took RNA transcripts and amplified the TCR beta CDR3 regions from them. During a first-round RT-PCR of the TCR CDR3, the HTBI primer set was used. Each CDR3 protein gets one entry after TCRdb re-called the multiplex PCR reads with MiXCR. This table has about 590,000 distinct CDR3 sequences, approximately 14% appearing once. In its sample, this clonotype was seen many times. What it recognizes is unknown. Germline CDR1 is SQVTM and CDR2 is ANQGSEA. This CDR3 region has 13 residues. Germline trimming cut 6 bases from V and 6 bases from J; bases unmatched to any gene: 7. The chain carries TRBV29-1 and TRBJ2-1; 8 bases match TRBD2. This clonotype originated in a woman aged 25 to 39 with Graves' hyperthyroidism. The sequenced material came from blood. Here the CDR3 reads CSVQPGLVNEQFF. The CDR3 DNA sequence: TGCAGCGTCCAACCGGGACTAGTCAATGAGCAGTTCTTC.